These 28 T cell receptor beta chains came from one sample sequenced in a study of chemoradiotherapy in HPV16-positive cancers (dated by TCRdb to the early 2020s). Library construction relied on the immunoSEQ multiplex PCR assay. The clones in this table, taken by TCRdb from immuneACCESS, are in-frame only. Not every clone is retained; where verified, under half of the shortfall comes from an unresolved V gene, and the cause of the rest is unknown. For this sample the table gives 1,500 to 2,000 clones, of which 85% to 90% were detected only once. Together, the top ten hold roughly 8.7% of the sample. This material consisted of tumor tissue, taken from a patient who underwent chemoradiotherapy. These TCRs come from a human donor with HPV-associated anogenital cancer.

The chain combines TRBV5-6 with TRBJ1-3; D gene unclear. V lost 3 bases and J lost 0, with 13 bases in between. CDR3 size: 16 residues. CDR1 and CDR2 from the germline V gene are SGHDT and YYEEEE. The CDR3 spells CASSWAGFDSGNTIYF. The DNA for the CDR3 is TGTGCCAGCAGCTGGGCGGGTTTTGACTCTGGAAACACCATATATTTT.

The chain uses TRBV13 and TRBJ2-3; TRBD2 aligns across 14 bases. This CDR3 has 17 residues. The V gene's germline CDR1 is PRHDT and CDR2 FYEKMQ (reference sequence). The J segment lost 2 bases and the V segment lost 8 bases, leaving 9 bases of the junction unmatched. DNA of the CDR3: TGTGCCAGCTACGGGACTAGCGGGGGCCCAAACACAGATACGCAGTATTTT. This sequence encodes CASYGTSGGPNTDTQYF.

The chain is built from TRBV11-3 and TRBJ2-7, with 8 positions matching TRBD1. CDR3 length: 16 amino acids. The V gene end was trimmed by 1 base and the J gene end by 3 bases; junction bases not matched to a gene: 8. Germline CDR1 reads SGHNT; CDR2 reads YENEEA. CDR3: CASSLASQGAGYEQYF. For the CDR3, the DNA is TGTGCCAGCAGCTTAGCCTCTCAGGGGGCTGGCTACGAGCAGTACTTC.

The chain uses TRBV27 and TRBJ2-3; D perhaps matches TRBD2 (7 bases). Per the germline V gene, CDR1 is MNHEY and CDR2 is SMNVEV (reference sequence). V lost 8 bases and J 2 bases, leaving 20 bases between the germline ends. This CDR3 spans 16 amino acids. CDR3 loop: CASRGWGAGDTDTQYF. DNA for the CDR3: TGTGCCAGCCGAGGGTGGGGGGCGGGAGACACAGATACGCAGTATTTT.

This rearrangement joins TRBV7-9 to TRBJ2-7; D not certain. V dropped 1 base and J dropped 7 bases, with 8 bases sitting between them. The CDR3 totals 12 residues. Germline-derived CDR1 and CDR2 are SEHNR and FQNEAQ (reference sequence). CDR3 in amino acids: CASSLDYGEQYF. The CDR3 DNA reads TGTGCCAGCAGCTTAGATTATGGGGAGCAGTACTTC. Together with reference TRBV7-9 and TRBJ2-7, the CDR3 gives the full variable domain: DTGVSQNPRHKITKRGQNVTFRCDPISEHNRLYWYRQTLGQGPEFLTYFQNEAQLEKSRLLSDRFSAERPKGSFSTLEIQRTEQGDSAMYLCASSLDYGEQYFGPGTRLTVT.

CDR3 sequence (DNA): TGTGCCAGCAGCTTAGAGAGTCCCCCAGATACGCAGTATTTT. It specifies CASSLESPPDTQYF. The V call is TRBV11-3, the J call TRBJ2-3, with D uncertain. Trimming removed 0 bases at V and 4 bases at J, with 8 bases between. CDR1 is SGHNT and CDR2 is YENEEA in the germline V gene. The CDR3 has 14 amino acids.

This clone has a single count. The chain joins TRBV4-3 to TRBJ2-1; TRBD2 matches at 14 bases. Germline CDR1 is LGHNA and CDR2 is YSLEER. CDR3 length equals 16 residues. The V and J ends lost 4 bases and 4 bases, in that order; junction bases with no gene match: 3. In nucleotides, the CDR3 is TGCGCCAGCAGCCCGCGGACTAGCGGGGGGTACAATGAGCAGTTCTTC. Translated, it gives CASSPRTSGGYNEQFF.

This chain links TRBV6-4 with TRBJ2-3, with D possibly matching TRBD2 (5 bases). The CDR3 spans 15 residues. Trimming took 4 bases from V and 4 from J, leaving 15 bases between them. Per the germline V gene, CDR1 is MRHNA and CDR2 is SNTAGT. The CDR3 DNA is TGTGCCAGCAGTGTTGGCTCCCGGGATTCAGATACGCAGTATTTT. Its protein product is CASSVGSRDSDTQYF.

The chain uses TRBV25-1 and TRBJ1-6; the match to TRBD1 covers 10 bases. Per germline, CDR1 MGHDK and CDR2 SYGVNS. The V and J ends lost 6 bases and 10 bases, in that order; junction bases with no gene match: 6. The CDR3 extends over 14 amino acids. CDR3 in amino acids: CASRTGTGVSPLHF. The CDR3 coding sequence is TGTGCCAGCAGAACCGGGACAGGGGTCTCACCCCTCCACTTT.

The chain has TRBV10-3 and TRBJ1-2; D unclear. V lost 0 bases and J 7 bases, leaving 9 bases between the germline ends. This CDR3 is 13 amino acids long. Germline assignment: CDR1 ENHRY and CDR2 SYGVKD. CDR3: CAISESPTFGYTF. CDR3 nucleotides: TGTGCCATCAGTGAGTCCCCTACCTTTGGCTACACCTTC.

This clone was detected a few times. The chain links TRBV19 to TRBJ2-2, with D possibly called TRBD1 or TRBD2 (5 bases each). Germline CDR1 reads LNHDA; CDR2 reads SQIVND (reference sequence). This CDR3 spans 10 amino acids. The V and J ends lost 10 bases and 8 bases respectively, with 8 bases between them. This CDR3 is CATGGGELFF. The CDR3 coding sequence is TGTGCCACTGGGGGAGGGGAGCTGTTTTTT.

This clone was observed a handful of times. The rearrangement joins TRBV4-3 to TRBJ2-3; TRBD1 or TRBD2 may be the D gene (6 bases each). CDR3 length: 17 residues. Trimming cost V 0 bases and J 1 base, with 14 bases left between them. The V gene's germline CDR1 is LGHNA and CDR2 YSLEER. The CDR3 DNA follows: TGCGCCAGCAGCCAAGACCTGGGGGGCCGGGGCACAGATACGCAGTATTTT. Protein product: CASSQDLGGRGTDTQYF.

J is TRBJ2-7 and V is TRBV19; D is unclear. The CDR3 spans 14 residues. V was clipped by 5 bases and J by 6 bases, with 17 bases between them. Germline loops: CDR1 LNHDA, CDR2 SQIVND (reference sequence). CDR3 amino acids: CASSPAGQLREQYF. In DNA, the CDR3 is TGTGCCAGTAGTCCGGCCGGCCAACTGCGCGAGCAGTACTTC. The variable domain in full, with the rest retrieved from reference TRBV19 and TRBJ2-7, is DGGITQSPKYLFRKEGQNVTLSCEQNLNHDAMYWYRQDPGQGLRLIYYSQIVNDFQKGDIAEGYSVSREKKESFPLTVTSAQKNPTAFYLCASSPAGQLREQYFGPGTRLTVT.

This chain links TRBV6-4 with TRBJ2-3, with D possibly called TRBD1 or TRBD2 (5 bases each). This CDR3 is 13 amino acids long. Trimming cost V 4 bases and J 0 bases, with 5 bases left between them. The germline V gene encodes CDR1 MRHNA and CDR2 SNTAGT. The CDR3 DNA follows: TGTGCCAGCAGTGGGGACAGCACAGATACGCAGTATTTT. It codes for CASSGDSTDTQYF.

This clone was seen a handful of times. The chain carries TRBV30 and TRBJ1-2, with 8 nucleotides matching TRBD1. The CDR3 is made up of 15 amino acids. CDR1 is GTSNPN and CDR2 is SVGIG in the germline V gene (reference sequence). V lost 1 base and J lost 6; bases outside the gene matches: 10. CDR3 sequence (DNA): TGTGCCTGGAGTGACCCGCGAGACAGGGGAAATGGCTACACCTTC. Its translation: CAWSDPRDRGNGYTF.

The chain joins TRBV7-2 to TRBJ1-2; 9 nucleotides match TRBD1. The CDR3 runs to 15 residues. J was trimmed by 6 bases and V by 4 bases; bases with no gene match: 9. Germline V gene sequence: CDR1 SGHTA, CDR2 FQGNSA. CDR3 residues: CASSSIYRGRDGYTF. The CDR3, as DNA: TGTGCCAGCAGCTCCATCTACAGGGGGCGGGATGGCTACACCTTC.

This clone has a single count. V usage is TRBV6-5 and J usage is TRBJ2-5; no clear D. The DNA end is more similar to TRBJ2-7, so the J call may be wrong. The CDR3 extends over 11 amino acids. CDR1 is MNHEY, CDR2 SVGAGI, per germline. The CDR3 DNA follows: TGTGCCAGCAGTTACAACTACGAGCAGTACTTC. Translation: CASSYNYEQYF.

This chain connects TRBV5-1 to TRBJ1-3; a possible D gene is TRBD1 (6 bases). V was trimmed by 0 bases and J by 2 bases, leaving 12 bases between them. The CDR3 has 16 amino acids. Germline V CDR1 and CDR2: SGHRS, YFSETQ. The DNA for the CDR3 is TGCGCCAGCAGCTTGGATGGGGGGGCTACTGGAAACACCATATATTTT. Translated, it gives CASSLDGGATGNTIYF.

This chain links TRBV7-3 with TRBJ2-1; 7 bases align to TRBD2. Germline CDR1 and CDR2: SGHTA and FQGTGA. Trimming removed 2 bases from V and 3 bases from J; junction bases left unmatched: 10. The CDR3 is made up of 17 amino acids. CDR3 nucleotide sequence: TGTGCCAGCAGCTTACATTCGGGAGCGGGGATCTACAATGAGCAGTTCTTC. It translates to CASSLHSGAGIYNEQFF.

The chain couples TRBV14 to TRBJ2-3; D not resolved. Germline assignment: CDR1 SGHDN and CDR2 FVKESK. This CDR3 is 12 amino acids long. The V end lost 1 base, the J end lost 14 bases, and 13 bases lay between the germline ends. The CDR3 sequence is CASSQAVTGWYF. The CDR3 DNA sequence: TGTGCCAGCAGCCAAGCGGTTACTGGTTGGTATTTT.

The CDR3 reads CASRPHSSYNEQFF. CDR3 DNA sequence: TGTGCCAGCCGCCCCCACAGCTCCTACAATGAGCAGTTCTTC. The V gene is TRBV6-6, the J gene TRBJ2-1; no clear D. The V end lost 8 bases, the J end lost 0 bases, and 11 bases lay between the germline ends. Looked up from germline, CDR1 is MNHNY and CDR2 is SVGAGI (reference sequence). CDR3 length: 14 residues.

The CDR3 protein is CASSTSYEQYF. CDR3 bases: TGTGCCAGCAGTACCTCCTACGAGCAGTACTTC. The rearrangement joins TRBV27 to TRBJ2-7, with D uncertain. The ends were cut back, 5 bases at V and 0 bases at J, with 2 bases in the middle. CDR3 length: 11 amino acids. Germline loops: CDR1 MNHEY, CDR2 SMNVEV (reference sequence).

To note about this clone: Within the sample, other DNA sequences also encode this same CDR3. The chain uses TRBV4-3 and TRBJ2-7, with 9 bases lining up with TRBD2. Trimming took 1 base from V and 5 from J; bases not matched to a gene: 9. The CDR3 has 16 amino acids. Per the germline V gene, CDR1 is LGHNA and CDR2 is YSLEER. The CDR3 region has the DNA TGCGCCAGCAGCCAAGTTAGGGGCGGGGGGGCTGACGAGCAGTACTTC. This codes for CASSQVRGGGADEQYF.

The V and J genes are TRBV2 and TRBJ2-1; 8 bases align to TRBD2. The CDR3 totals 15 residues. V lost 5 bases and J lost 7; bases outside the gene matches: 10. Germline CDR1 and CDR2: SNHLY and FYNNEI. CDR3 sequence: CASSLRTSSGNEQFF. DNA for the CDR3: TGTGCCAGCAGTTTACGGACTAGCTCGGGGAATGAGCAGTTCTTC.

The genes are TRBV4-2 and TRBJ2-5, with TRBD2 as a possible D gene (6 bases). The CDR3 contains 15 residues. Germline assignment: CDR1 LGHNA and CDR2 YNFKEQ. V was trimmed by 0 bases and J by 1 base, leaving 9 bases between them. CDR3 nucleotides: TGTGCCAGCAGCCAAGATCCCGGGGGCCAAGAGACCCAGTACTTC. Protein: CASSQDPGGQETQYF.

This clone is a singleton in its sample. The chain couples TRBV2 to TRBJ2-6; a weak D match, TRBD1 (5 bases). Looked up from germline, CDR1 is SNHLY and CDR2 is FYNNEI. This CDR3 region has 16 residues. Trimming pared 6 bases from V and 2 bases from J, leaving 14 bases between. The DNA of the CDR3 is TGTGCCAGCAGAGAGACAGTTGTACCTGGGGCCAACGTCCTGACTTTC. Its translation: CASRETVVPGANVLTF. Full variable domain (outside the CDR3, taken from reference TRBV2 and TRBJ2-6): EPEVTQTPSHQVTQMGQEVILRCVPISNHLYFYWYRQILGQKVEFLVSFYNNEISEKSEIFDDQFSVERPDGSNFTLKIRSTKLEDSAMYFCASRETVVPGANVLTFGAGSRLTVL.

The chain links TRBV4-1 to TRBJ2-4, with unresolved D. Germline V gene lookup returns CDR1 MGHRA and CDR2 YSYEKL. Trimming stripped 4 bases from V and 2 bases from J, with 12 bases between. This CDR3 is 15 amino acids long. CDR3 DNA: TGCGCCAGCAGCCTAGAGACTGGGACCAAAAACATTCAGTACTTC. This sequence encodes CASSLETGTKNIQYF.

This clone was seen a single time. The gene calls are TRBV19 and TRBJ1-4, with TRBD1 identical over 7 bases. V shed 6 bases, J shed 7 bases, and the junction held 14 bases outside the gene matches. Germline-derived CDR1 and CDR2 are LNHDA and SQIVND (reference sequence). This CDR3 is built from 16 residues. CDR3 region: CASRKGTAPGTEKLFF. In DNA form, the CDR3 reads TGTGCCAGTAGGAAGGGGACAGCCCCTGGAACTGAAAAACTGTTTTTT.